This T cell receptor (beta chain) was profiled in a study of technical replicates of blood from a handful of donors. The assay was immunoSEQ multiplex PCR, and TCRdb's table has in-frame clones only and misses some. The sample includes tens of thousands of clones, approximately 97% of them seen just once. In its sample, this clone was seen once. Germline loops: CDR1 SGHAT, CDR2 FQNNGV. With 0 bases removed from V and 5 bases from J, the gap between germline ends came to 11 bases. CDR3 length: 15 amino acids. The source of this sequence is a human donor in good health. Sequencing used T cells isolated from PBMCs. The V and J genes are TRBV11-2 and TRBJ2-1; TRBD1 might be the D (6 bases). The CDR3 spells CASSLEWGRNNEQFF. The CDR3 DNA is TGTGCCAGCAGCTTAGAGTGGGGGCGAAACAATGAGCAGTTCTTC.